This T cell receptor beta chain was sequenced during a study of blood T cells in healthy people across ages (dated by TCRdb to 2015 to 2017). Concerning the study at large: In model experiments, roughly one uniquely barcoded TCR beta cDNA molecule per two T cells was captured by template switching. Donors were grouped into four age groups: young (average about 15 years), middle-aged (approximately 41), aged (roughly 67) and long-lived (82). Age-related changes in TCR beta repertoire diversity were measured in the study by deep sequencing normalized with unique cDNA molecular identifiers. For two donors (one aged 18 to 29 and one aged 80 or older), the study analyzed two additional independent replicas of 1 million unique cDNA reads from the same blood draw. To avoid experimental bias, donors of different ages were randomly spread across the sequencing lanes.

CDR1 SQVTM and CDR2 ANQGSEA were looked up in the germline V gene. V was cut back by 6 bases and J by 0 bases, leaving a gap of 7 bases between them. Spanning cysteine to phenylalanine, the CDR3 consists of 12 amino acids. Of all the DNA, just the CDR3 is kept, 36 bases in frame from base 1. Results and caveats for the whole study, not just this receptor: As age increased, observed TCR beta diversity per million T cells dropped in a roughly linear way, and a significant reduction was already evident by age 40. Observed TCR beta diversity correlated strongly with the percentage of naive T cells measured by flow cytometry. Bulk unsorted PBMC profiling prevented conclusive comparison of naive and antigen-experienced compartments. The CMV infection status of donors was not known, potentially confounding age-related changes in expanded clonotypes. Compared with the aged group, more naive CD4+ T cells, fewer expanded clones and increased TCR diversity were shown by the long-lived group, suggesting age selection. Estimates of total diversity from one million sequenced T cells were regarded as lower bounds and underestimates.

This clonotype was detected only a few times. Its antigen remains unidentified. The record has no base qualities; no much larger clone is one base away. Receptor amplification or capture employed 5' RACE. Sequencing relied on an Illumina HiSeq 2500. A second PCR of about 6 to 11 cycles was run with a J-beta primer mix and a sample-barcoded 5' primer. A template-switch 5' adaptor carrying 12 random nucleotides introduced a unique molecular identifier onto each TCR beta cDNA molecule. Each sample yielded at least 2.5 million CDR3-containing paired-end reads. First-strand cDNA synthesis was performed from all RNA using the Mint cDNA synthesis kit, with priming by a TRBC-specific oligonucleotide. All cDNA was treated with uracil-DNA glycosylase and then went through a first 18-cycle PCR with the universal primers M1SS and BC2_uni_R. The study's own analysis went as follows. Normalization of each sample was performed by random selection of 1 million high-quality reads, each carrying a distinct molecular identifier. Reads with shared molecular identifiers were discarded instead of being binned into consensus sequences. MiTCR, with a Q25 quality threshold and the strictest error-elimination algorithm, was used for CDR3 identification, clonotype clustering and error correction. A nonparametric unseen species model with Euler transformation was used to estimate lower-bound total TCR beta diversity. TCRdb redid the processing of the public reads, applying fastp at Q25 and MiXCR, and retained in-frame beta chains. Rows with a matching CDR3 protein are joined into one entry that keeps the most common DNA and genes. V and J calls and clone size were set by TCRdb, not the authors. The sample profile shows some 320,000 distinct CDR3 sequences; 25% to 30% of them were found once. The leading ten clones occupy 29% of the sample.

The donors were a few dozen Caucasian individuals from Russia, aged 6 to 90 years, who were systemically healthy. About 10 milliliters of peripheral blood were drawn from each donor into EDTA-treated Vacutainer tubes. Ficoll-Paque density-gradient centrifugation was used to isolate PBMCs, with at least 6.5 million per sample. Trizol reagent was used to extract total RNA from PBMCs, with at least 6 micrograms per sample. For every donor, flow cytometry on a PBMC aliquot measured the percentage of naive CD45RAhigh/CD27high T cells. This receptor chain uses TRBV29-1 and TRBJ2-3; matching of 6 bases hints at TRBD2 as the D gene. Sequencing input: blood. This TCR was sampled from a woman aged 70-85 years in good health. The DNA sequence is TGCAGCGTCCGGGGGAGCACAGATACGCAGTATTTT. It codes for CSVRGSTDTQYF.